This TCR beta chain derives from a study of siplizumab effects on memory and regulatory T cells. V lost 2 bases, J lost 7 bases, and 9 bases stayed unmatched. Germline V gene data show CDR1 as PRHDT and CDR2 as FYEKMQ (reference sequence). The CDR3 consists of 15 residues. A roughly six-day coculture at 37°C was performed with the mixed lymphocyte reaction cells. CFSE-stained responder and Violet Dye-stained stimulator PBMCs were mixed 1:1. General study points: Under siplizumab, an average roughly 63% of mappable alloreactive CD4+ clones were Treg-derived, compared with under 35% in controls. A small minority of alloreactive clones were mapped to unstimulated subsets.

Per individual sample, 95,000 to 100,000 TCR templates were assayed. Some clones are missing from TCRdb's copy, which holds only in-frame ones; the method was immunoSEQ multiplex PCR. The profile covers 10,000 to 15,000 clones, with 40% to 50% appearing a single time and 38% taken by the ten largest. Turning to this clone: Its matching antigen is unknown.

The V and J genes are TRBV13 and TRBJ2-7; 9 positions agree with TRBD2. This receptor was taken from a human donor in good health; the cells came from an allogeneic mixed lymphocyte reaction. Some clones in this sample may be carry-over from other donors' samples. The sequenced sample was CFSE-low (dividing) CD8+ T cells sorted from an allogeneic mixed lymphocyte reaction. The CDR3 coding sequence is TGTGCCAGCAGCTTATTGGGCGGGGGGGCCGGAGAGCAGTACTTC. Amino acid sequence: CASSLLGGGAGEQYF.